Listed here is a single TCR delta chain. Taking its sample share into account, this clone is large (0.1 to 1%). The specificity of this receptor is unknown. Within one base of it there is no much larger clone, and no base qualities were kept. Deletion took 0 bases off V and 4 bases off J, with a span of 5 bases between the germline ends. The cysteine opens and the phenylalanine closes a CDR3 of 13 amino acids. The kept DNA is CDR3 alone, 39 bases in frame from the first base. The CDR1 and CDR2 encoded by the germline V gene are GEAIGNYY and EKD. The sample comes from a study of gammadelta T cells in human blood (TCRdb year 2020). Overall results and qualifications from the work: In the study, polyclonal expansion of innate gamma-delta T cells immediately after birth was reported to appear to be driven by microbial exposure.

Receptor amplification or capture employed RT-PCR. Instrument on record: Illumina MiSeq. TCRdb called clones afresh from the public reads with CATT; identical DNA rows were later merged. The sample table holds 700 or so delta-chain clones, of which around 20% were seen once. The ten largest clones capture over 20% of the sample. The V and J genes are TRDV2 and TRDJ2; the D gene is perhaps TRDD3, from 5 matching bases. Sequenced: Vgamma9Vdelta2 gamma-delta T cells from fetal blood. The receptor was isolated from a human fetus. Here is the DNA: TGTGCCTGTGACACCTGGGGGACAGCACAACTCTTCTTT. Its protein product is CACDTWGTAQLFF.